These 13 T cell receptor beta chains came from one sample sequenced in a study of T-cell memory formation after mild COVID-19. TCRdb recomputed calls from the 5' RACE reads with MiXCR, one row per CDR3 protein. The table lists about 290,000 distinct CDR3 sequences, roughly 15% of them singletons. Sequenced sample: PBMCs or a T cell subset sorted from them (not recorded which). The receptors here all came from a man younger than 30 who had mild COVID-19 (a few samples of this study predate the infection). Cell type and time point are not known.

The sample holds a few counts of this clonotype. The rearrangement links TRBV28 to TRBJ2-7, with D perhaps matching TRBD2 (6 bases). The CDR3 is 14 residues long. CDR1 MDHEN and CDR2 SYDVKM come from the germline V gene. The V end was cut by 4 bases, the J end by 7 bases, with 17 bases between. The CDR3 is CASSWGAGRGEQYV. DNA of the CDR3: TGTGCCAGCAGTTGGGGCGCGGGACGTGGGGAGCAGTACGTC.

This clonotype appeared a few times. The genes are TRBV30 and TRBJ1-5; D uncertain. CDR3 length: 12 residues. V lost 1 base and J lost 7, with 8 bases in between. Germline V gene lookup returns CDR1 GTSNPN and CDR2 SVGIG (reference sequence). CDR3 in amino acids: CAWSDSGQPQHF. CDR3 DNA sequence: TGTGCCTGGAGTGATTCCGGGCAGCCCCAGCATTTT.

The J gene is TRBJ2-7, the V gene TRBV6-5; D is perhaps TRBD1 or TRBD2 (6 bases each). Trimming removed 5 bases from V and 2 bases from J, with 13 bases in between. This CDR3 spans 14 amino acids. From germline, CDR1 is MNHEY and CDR2 SVGAGI. This chain's CDR3 is CASSGGGYPYEQYF. The CDR3 DNA follows: TGTGCCAGCAGTGGAGGGGGTTATCCCTACGAGCAGTACTTC.

This chain joins TRBV20-1 and TRBJ2-7; TRBD2 matches 7 bases. The V segment lost 3 bases and the J segment 3 bases; nucleotides outside the gene matches: 5. Looked up from germline, CDR1 is DFQATT and CDR2 is SNEGSKA (reference sequence). The CDR3 loop spans 13 amino acids. CDR3 nucleotides: TGCAGTGCTAGTCGGGCTAGCGGCTACGAGCAGTACGTC. Translated: CSASRASGYEQYV.

This clonotype came up a few times. The genes are TRBV5-1 and TRBJ1-4, with a tentative D call TRBD1 (6 bases). Germline V gives CDR1 SGHRS, CDR2 YFSETQ. V was pared by 1 base and J by 4 bases, with 14 bases between. The CDR3 extends over 16 amino acids. CDR3 loop: CASSLRTAINNEKLFF. As DNA, the CDR3 is TGCGCCAGCAGCTTGCGGACAGCGATTAATAATGAAAAACTGTTTTTT.

CDR3 loop: CASGASHEQYV. The CDR3, as DNA: TGTGCCAGCGGCGCTAGCCACGAGCAGTACGTC. This chain joins TRBV12-3 or TRBV12-4 and TRBJ2-7; a weak D match, TRBD2 (5 bases). V was pared by 8 bases and J by 5 bases, with 10 bases between. The CDR3 consists of 11 residues.

The V gene is TRBV5-6, the J gene TRBJ1-1; 7 positions match TRBD1. The ends lost 0 bases at V and 8 bases at J; junction bases unmatched: 16. The CDR3 sequence is 17 residues long. Germline assignment: CDR1 SGHDT and CDR2 YYEEEE. CDR3 residues: CASSLAGTALRAQEAFF. CDR3 coding DNA: TGTGCCAGCAGCTTGGCCGGGACAGCTCTCCGCGCTCAAGAAGCTTTCTTT. Drawing the rest from reference TRBV5-6 and TRBJ1-1, the complete variable domain is DAGVTQSPTHLIKTRGQQVTLRCSPKSGHDTVSWYQQALGQGPQFIFQYYEEEERQRGNFPDRFSGHQFPNYSSELNVNALLLGDSALYLCASSLAGTALRAQEAFFGQGTRLTVV.

In this sample, this clonotype turned up a few times. The chain joins TRBV7-8 to TRBJ2-7, with a possible D match to TRBD1 (6 bases). The CDR3 sequence is 16 residues long. Germline V CDR1 and CDR2: SGHVS, FQNEAQ. Trimming stripped 1 base from V and 3 bases from J, with 16 bases between. This CDR3 reads CASSLEGRGTYYEQYV. Written as DNA, the CDR3 is TGTGCCAGCAGCTTAGAAGGCAGGGGAACTTACTACGAGCAGTACGTC.

This clonotype appeared once. The chain couples TRBV6-2 or TRBV6-3 to TRBJ2-5, with D possibly TRBD2 on 6 matching bases. The ends were cut back, 8 bases at V and 1 base at J, with 20 bases in the middle. The CDR3 covers 16 residues. In germline, CDR1 is MNHEY, CDR2 SVGEGT. The CDR3 region has the DNA TGTGCCAGCCTTGGGGGAGCGGCGGGACCCCAAGAGACCCAGTACTTC. Amino acids: CASLGGAAGPQETQYF.

The genes are TRBV6-6 and TRBJ2-3; D gene ambiguous. There are 16 residues in the CDR3. The germline V gene encodes CDR1 MNHNY and CDR2 SVGAGI (reference sequence). V was trimmed by 0 bases and J by 0 bases, leaving 10 bases between them. The CDR3 spells CASSYSVHLSTDTQYF. In DNA form, the CDR3 reads TGTGCCAGCAGTTACTCGGTCCACCTCAGCACAGATACGCAGTATTTT.

J is TRBJ2-7 and V is TRBV20-1, with 7 positions matching TRBD1. The CDR3 runs to 16 residues. The V segment lost 3 bases and the J segment 4 bases; nucleotides outside the gene matches: 15. Germline V gene lookup returns CDR1 DFQATT and CDR2 SNEGSKA (reference sequence). CDR3 bases: TGCAGTGCTAGCCAGAAGACAGGAGCCAGGGGGTACGAGCAGTACTTC. It encodes CSASQKTGARGYEQYF.

V and J are TRBV7-6 and TRBJ2-2; tentatively, D is TRBD2 (7 bases). CDR3 length equals 17 residues. The V gene's germline CDR1 is SGHVS and CDR2 FNYEAQ. Trimming left V 4 bases short and J 5 bases short, with 20 bases between. CDR3 coding DNA: TGTGCCAGCAGCTCGTCTCGGGGGGCAGGAGGAACCGGGGAGCTGTTTTTT. It encodes CASSSSRGAGGTGELFF. Variable domain in full (rest from reference TRBV7-6 and TRBJ2-2): GAGVSQSPRYKVTKRGQDVALRCDPISGHVSLYWYRQALGQGPEFLTYFNYEAQQDKSGLPNDRFSAERPEGSISTLTIQRTEQRDSAMYRCASSSSRGAGGTGELFFGEGSRLTVL.

V usage is TRBV5-1 and J usage is TRBJ2-2; the match to TRBD2 covers 8 bases. The germline V gene encodes CDR1 SGHRS and CDR2 YFSETQ. Trimming at V came to 5 bases and at J to 3 bases, leaving 3 bases not matched to a gene. This CDR3 has 14 residues. The CDR3 DNA is TGCGCCAGCAGAGCGGGGGCCCACACCGGGGAGCTGTTTTTT. This encodes CASRAGAHTGELFF.